These 10 T cell receptor beta chains originate from one sample sequenced in a study of shared clonotypes between healthy human individuals. Clones were read by immunoSEQ multiplex PCR, and TCRdb kept only the in-frame ones, dropping some. The sample yields 900,000 to 1,200,000 clones, about 84% seen once. Input material: memory CD4+ T cells from PBMCs. Subset reported: CD45RA-negative fraction. The receptors here all came from a man aged 18 to 29 in good health. Some clones in this sample may be carry-over from other donors' samples.

V is TRBV11-2 and J is TRBJ2-7; TRBD1 matches 7 bases. Germline values: CDR1 SGHAT, CDR2 FQNNGV. The CDR3 is made up of 17 amino acids. V lost 5 bases, J lost 6 bases, and 19 bases stayed unmatched. The CDR3 reads CASSPLSRAGTDLEQYF. CDR3 nucleotide sequence: TGTGCCAGCAGCCCACTTAGTAGGGCCGGGACAGACCTCGAGCAGTACTTC.

Regarding this clone: The identical CDR3 is also encoded by other nucleotide sequences in the sample. The chain couples TRBV11-2 to TRBJ1-5; D remains ambiguous. Trimming cost V 5 bases and J 4 bases, with 6 bases left between them. CDR3 length: 12 residues. CDR1 is SGHAT and CDR2 is FQNNGV in the germline V gene. CDR3 sequence reads: CASSKYNQPQHF. CDR3 bases: TGTGCCAGCAGCAAATATAATCAGCCCCAGCATTTT.

The rearrangement uses TRBV28 and TRBJ1-4, with 7 bases that match TRBD1. CDR1 and CDR2 (germline): MDHEN, SYDVKM. CDR3 size: 12 residues. Trimming cost V 6 bases and J 14 bases; bases outside gene matches: 9. The CDR3 sequence: CASRNYRGELFF. The CDR3 DNA sequence: TGTGCCAGCAGGAACTACAGGGGAGAGCTGTTTTTT.

The chain employs TRBV5-1 and TRBJ2-5; D may correspond to TRBD1 or TRBD2 (5 bases each). The CDR3 contains 16 residues. V was clipped by 0 bases and J by 3 bases, with 15 bases between them. Per the germline V gene, CDR1 is SGHRS and CDR2 is YFSETQ. CDR3 DNA sequence: TGCGCCAGCAGCTTGGGGCCTGGGGCCGGGGAAGAGACCCAGTACTTC. Encoded protein: CASSLGPGAGEETQYF.

V is TRBV6-5 and J is TRBJ1-1; 7 nucleotides agree with TRBD1. The ends lost 6 bases at V and 1 base at J; junction bases unmatched: 5. Germline V gives CDR1 MNHEY, CDR2 SVGAGI. The CDR3 totals 14 residues. CDR3 coding DNA: TGTGCCAGCAGACAGGGGTTGGGGAACACTGAAGCTTTCTTT. Protein product: CASRQGLGNTEAFF.

Points on this clone: Other DNA sequences in this sample translate to the same CDR3. This chain links TRBV5-1 with TRBJ2-7; tentatively, D is TRBD2 (6 bases). This CDR3 spans 15 amino acids. From germline, CDR1 is SGHRS and CDR2 YFSETQ. Trimming stripped 1 base from V and 3 bases from J, with 14 bases between. Here the CDR3 DNA reads TGCGCCAGCAGCTTGTTTGCGGGATCTAGCTACGAGCAGTACTTC. Translating it yields CASSLFAGSSYEQYF.

V and J are TRBV27 and TRBJ1-5; 9 nucleotides align to TRBD1. The J segment lost 2 bases and the V segment lost 6 bases, leaving 5 bases of the junction unmatched. Per the germline V gene, CDR1 is MNHEY and CDR2 is SMNVEV (reference sequence). The CDR3 sequence is 15 residues long. The CDR3 loop is CASRPGQGGNQPQHF. DNA of the CDR3: TGTGCCAGCAGACCGGGACAGGGAGGCAATCAGCCCCAGCATTTT.

This rearrangement joins TRBV2 to TRBJ2-7; no firm D call. The germline V and J ends were trimmed by 5 bases and 2 bases, with 10 bases remaining between them. The CDR3 is made up of 13 amino acids. CDR1 and CDR2 (germline): SNHLY, FYNNEI. CDR3 in DNA: TGTGCCAGCAGTTACTACCTGACCTACGAGCAGTACTTC. This encodes CASSYYLTYEQYF.

The chain joins TRBV5-1 to TRBJ1-1, with 7 positions matching TRBD1. The germline V gene has CDR1 SGHRS and CDR2 YFSETQ. V gave up 3 bases and J gave up 1 base; unmatched junction bases: 3. This CDR3 contains 14 residues. The CDR3 DNA follows: TGCGCCAGCAGCTATGGGACAGCGAACACTGAAGCTTTCTTT. This sequence encodes CASSYGTANTEAFF.

A word on this clone: Other nucleotide sequences in the sample specify the same CDR3. The chain carries TRBV2 and TRBJ1-5, with TRBD1 matching over 9 bases. The germline gives CDR1 SNHLY, CDR2 FYNNEI. The V gene end was trimmed by 5 bases and the J gene end by 4 bases; junction bases not matched to a gene: 3. The CDR3 length is 14 residues. The CDR3, as DNA: TGTGCCAGCAGTTTAGACAGGGGGAATCAGCCCCAGCATTTT. Protein: CASSLDRGNQPQHF.